Listed below are T cell receptor beta chains from one sample, sequenced in a study of regulatory and conventional T cells in breast cancer. TCRdb re-called the PCR reads through MiXCR, storing one row per CDR3 protein. This table holds 9,500 or so distinct CDR3 sequences, about 35% found once. Sequencing was carried out using conventional T cells from blood. These receptors originate from a male donor in good health. Each CDR3 is given with its conserved first and last residue.

V	J	CDR3
TRBV28	TRBJ1-3	CASEDRLTGNTIYF
TRBV12-3/TRBV12-4	TRBJ2-7	CASSFGGGAHEQYF
TRBV5-5	TRBJ1-5	CASSLSGGSQPQHF
TRBV20-1	TRBJ2-1	CSARDPSGAHNEQFF
TRBV7-9	TRBJ2-4	CASSMGTGKNIQYF
TRBV6-6	TRBJ2-7	CAIRDDRGSGEQYF
TRBV7-2	TRBJ1-1	CASSLDGGRGTEAFF
TRBV30	TRBJ1-2	CAWSVDRSYPTLYGYTF
TRBV5-1	TRBJ1-1	CASSIQGTNTEAFF
TRBV12-3/TRBV12-4	TRBJ2-7	CASSTGSSYEQYF
TRBV11-1	TRBJ2-3	CASSLGGSTDTQYF
TRBV5-1	TRBJ2-3	CASSSGTEGSRQYF
TRBV7-2	TRBJ2-5	CASSQGQGIGTQYF
TRBV7-2	TRBJ1-6	CASSRGHNNSPLHF
TRBV20-1	TRBJ1-1	CSAQQGGEAFF
TRBV7-9	TRBJ2-1	CASSPHPLEGNNEQFF
TRBV6-2/TRBV6-3	TRBJ1-5	CASSKGGKQPQHF
TRBV7-9	TRBJ1-3	CASRKVSAGNTIYF
TRBV5-1	TRBJ2-3	CASSSGTTTDTQYF
TRBV29-1	TRBJ2-2	CSGTRAGELFF
TRBV27	TRBJ1-6	CASMEGYLGSPLHF
TRBV12-3/TRBV12-4	TRBJ1-2	CASSPTGSYGYTF
TRBV5-6	TRBJ1-6	CASSSWTEGIPPLHF
TRBV5-1	TRBJ2-7	CASSPGTPSYEQYF
TRBV30	TRBJ1-6	CAWSRGQEDSPLHF
TRBV12-3/TRBV12-4	TRBJ1-6	CASSSRLRGWESPLHF
TRBV11-3	TRBJ2-7	CASTPKGVTYEQYF
TRBV7-9	TRBJ1-6	CASSLLVDPPLHF
TRBV6-6	TRBJ2-1	CASGASGRNEQFF
TRBV10-1	TRBJ2-1	CASSAGTVNNEQFF
TRBV7-9	TRBJ1-2	CASSLDGGYTF
TRBV7-2	TRBJ1-5	CASSLGGEGRKQPQHF
TRBV2	TRBJ2-6	CASITGGGSVLTF